The 20 T cell receptor beta chains below come from one sample, sequenced in a study of prognosis after radiotherapy for stage I lung cancer (dated by TCRdb to about 2021). Sequencer: Illumina HiSeq 3000. Two rounds of multiplex PCR were used to amplify the TCR beta CDR3 region from genomic DNA. In the first round of PCR, primers specific to each TRBV and TRBJ gene were used, and the primer sequences are filed in Chinese patent CN105087789A. In TCRdb, the public reads were trimmed at Q25 with fastp and aligned with MiXCR, with productive beta chains retained. Rows with a matching CDR3 protein are joined into one entry that keeps the most common DNA and genes. Present in this sample are more than 11,000 distinct CDR3 sequences, approximately 31% of which were seen just once. The ten largest make up 25% to 35% of the sample. The sample in question was PBMCs, obtained before or after stereotactic body radiation therapy (not recorded which). All receptors come from a donor older than 45 with non-small cell lung cancer.

At least ten counts were recorded for this clonotype. The chain is built from TRBV3-1 and TRBJ2-5, with D maybe TRBD1 (5 bases). This CDR3 has 13 residues. The germline V and J ends were trimmed by 4 bases and 4 bases, with 10 bases remaining between them. Germline V CDR1 and CDR2: LGHDT, YNNKEL (reference sequence). CDR3 in amino acids: CASSRIGAETQYF. DNA of the CDR3: TGTGCCAGCAGCCGGATAGGGGCAGAGACCCAGTACTTC.

This clonotype was seen many times. The chain combines TRBV19 with TRBJ2-2; D call uncertain. The germline V and J ends were trimmed by 4 bases and 1 base, with 13 bases remaining between them. The CDR3 totals 16 residues. Germline CDR1 is LNHDA and CDR2 is SQIVND (reference sequence). The CDR3 DNA sequence: TGTGCCAGTAGTACACGGACGGAGCAGAACACCGGGGAGCTGTTTTTT. It is translated as CASSTRTEQNTGELFF.

This clonotype has at least ten counts. This chain joins TRBV20-1 and TRBJ1-2; maybe TRBD1 (6 bases). In germline, CDR1 is DFQATT, CDR2 SNEGSKA (reference sequence). The CDR3 is 12 residues long. Trimming took off 1 base at V and 8 bases at J, with 11 bases between the two ends. The CDR3 spells CSARGGTRGYTF. CDR3 in DNA: TGCAGTGCTAGAGGGGGGACAAGGGGCTACACCTTC.

This clonotype is medium-sized (0.01 to 0.1%). The chain links TRBV20-1 to TRBJ2-1, with TRBD2 matching 9 bases. The CDR3 spans 16 residues. The junction had 7 bases not matched to a gene; V was cut back by 4 bases and J by 0 bases. Germline CDR1 and CDR2: DFQATT and SNEGSKA (reference sequence). CDR3 bases: TGCAGTGCTAACGGCCCGGGACTAGCCTCCTACAATGAGCAGTTCTTC. It encodes CSANGPGLASYNEQFF.

This clonotype occurred many times. The gene calls are TRBV4-1 and TRBJ1-1; 7 bases match TRBD1. V shed 3 bases and J 0 bases; nucleotides not matched to a gene: 7. The germline CDR1 and CDR2 sequences are MGHRA and YSYEKL. The CDR3 has 16 amino acids. This CDR3 reads CASSQTPGQMNTEAFF. The CDR3 coding sequence is TGCGCCAGCAGCCAGACGCCGGGACAGATGAACACTGAAGCTTTCTTT.

This clonotype was detected many times. V gene TRBV10-2 combines with J gene TRBJ1-5; D gene unclear. The CDR3 is 13 amino acids. Per the germline V gene, CDR1 is WSHSY and CDR2 is SAAADI. Trimming stripped 5 bases from V and 4 bases from J, with 9 bases between. CDR3 residues: CASSNGRNQPQHF. Written as DNA, the CDR3 is TGCGCCAGCAGTAATGGGCGGAATCAGCCCCAGCATTTT.

This clonotype was found a few times. A read error is the likely source, as a far larger clone sits one nucleotide away. The chain combines TRBV9 with TRBJ2-7; D is possibly TRBD1 (5 bases). The J call may be mistaken, given a closer DNA end match to TRBJ2-1. CDR3 size: 13 residues. Germline V gene data show CDR1 as SGDLS and CDR2 as YYNGEE. This CDR3 reads CASSVSGFNEQFF. For the CDR3, the DNA is TGTGCCAGCAGCGTATCAGGGTTCAATGAGCAGTTCTTC.

Comments on this clonotype: Without the conserved terminal phenylalanine or tryptophan, this CDR3 likely stems from a read error. This chain links TRBV5-1 with TRBJ2-7; D may be TRBD1 or TRBD2 (6 bases each). CDR1 is SGHRS and CDR2 is YFSETQ in the germline V gene. The CDR3 covers 13 residues. CDR3 bases: TGCGCCAGCAGCTCCCCCGGGGGCTACGAACAGTACTTA. Amino acids: CASSSPGGYEQYL.

This clonotype was observed at least ten times. The chain combines TRBV18 with TRBJ2-7; D gene uncertain. V was shortened by 3 bases and J by 2 bases, with 5 bases between the two germline ends. The length of the CDR3 is 12 residues. In germline, CDR1 is KGHSH, CDR2 LQKENI. The CDR3 loop is CASSPEAYEQYF. DNA for the CDR3: TGTGCCAGCTCACCGGAAGCCTACGAGCAGTACTTC.

About this clonotype: This may be a read error: a much more frequent sequence differs by one nucleotide. V gene TRBV20-1 combines with J gene TRBJ2-1, with 12 bases that match TRBD2. The CDR3 contains 14 residues. CDR1 is DFQATT and CDR2 is SNEGSKA in the germline V gene (reference sequence). V lost 4 bases, J lost 12 bases, and 10 bases stayed unmatched. In nucleotides, the CDR3 is TGCAGTGCTAAGAGACTAGCGGGGGTGAGGGGGCAGTTCTTC. The encoded protein is CSAKRLAGVRGQFF.

This clonotype appeared many times. The chain couples TRBV13 to TRBJ2-1; 7 nucleotides align to TRBD2. The junction had 12 bases not matched to a gene; V was cut back by 1 base and J by 9 bases. CDR3 size: 16 residues. Germline V gene lookup returns CDR1 PRHDT and CDR2 FYEKMQ (reference sequence). In DNA, the CDR3 is TGTGCCAGCAGCTTAGAACTAGCGTTGGGAGCCGGTGAGCAGTTCTTC. This translates into CASSLELALGAGEQFF.

In the case of this clonotype: The missing conserved phenylalanine or tryptophan at the end of this CDR3 makes a read error likely. The chain recombines TRBV6-2 or TRBV6-3 with TRBJ1-1; D gene ambiguous. CDR1 and CDR2 from the germline V gene are MNHEY and SVGEGT. The CDR3 contains 13 residues. The V end lost 6 bases, the J end lost 4 bases, and 12 bases lay between the germline ends. CDR3 sequence (DNA): TGTGCCAGCAGCCGCTACCGGAGCACTGAAGCTTTCTCT. Translated: CASSRYRSTEAFS.

This clonotype was recorded many times. The chain is built from TRBV28 and TRBJ1-2, with D possibly TRBD1 on 5 matching bases. The CDR3 runs 12 residues. CDR1 is MDHEN and CDR2 is SYDVKM in the germline V gene. V shed 6 bases and J shed 8 bases, with 13 bases lying between them. CDR3 loop: CASSRGGRGYTF. The CDR3 bases are TGTGCCAGCAGCCGGGGGGGACGAGGCTACACCTTC.

A remark on this clonotype: Sequence at one end of the junction differs from germline and may be a read error. The chain is built from TRBV20-1 and TRBJ2-1; TRBD2 agrees at 9 bases. The CDR3 runs 15 residues. CDR1 is DFQATT and CDR2 is SNEGSKA in the germline V gene (reference sequence). The DNA of the CDR3 is TGCAGTGCTAGAAAGGGACTAGCAGGTTTATCGGAGCAGTCCTTC. Protein: CSARKGLAGLSEQSF.

This clonotype was seen ten or more times. The chain couples TRBV29-1 to TRBJ2-5; D gene ambiguous. CDR3 length: 13 residues. Germline V CDR1 and CDR2: SQVTM, ANQGSEA. The ends were cut back, 4 bases at V and 4 bases at J, with 13 bases in the middle. In DNA form, the CDR3 reads TGCAGCGTTGCCGCTCTGGGCGGAGAGACCCAGTACTTC. Encoded protein: CSVAALGGETQYF. Based on the CDR3 plus reference TRBV29-1 and TRBJ2-5, the full variable domain is SAVISQKPSRDICQRGTSLTIQCQVDSQVTMMFWYRQQPGQSLTLIATANQGSEATYESGFVIDKFPISRPNLTFSTLTVSNMSPEDSSIYLCSVAALGGETQYFGPGTRLLVL.

This clonotype was observed at least ten times. V is TRBV12-3 or TRBV12-4 and J is TRBJ1-5, with D unclear. CDR3 length: 13 residues. Trimming took off 5 bases at V and 6 bases at J, with 11 bases between the two ends. The CDR3 protein is CASSAMLGQPQHF. CDR3 coding DNA: TGTGCCAGCAGTGCGATGTTGGGTCAGCCCCAGCATTTT.

The chain has TRBV11-1 and TRBJ2-5; no firm D call. The CDR3 has 15 residues. Germline-derived CDR1 and CDR2 are SGHAT and FQDESV (reference sequence). V lost 2 bases and J 1 base, leaving 11 bases between the germline ends. For the CDR3, the DNA is TGTGCCAGCAGCTTATTTCCTCGGGTCCAAGAGACCCAGTACTTC. This encodes CASSLFPRVQETQYF.

This clonotype was detected ten times or more. V gene TRBV19 combines with J gene TRBJ2-2, with unresolved D. The V end lost 0 bases, the J end lost 4 bases, and 6 bases lay between the germline ends. This CDR3 region has 14 residues. CDR1 is LNHDA, CDR2 SQIVND, per germline (reference sequence). CDR3: CASSIDRPTGELFF. DNA of the CDR3: TGTGCCAGTAGTATAGACCGGCCCACCGGGGAGCTGTTTTTT.

This clonotype came up many times. The gene calls are TRBV7-6 and TRBJ2-5; TRBD1 matches at 9 bases. Trimming cost V 7 bases and J 3 bases; bases outside gene matches: 6. This CDR3 is 14 amino acids long. Germline V gene sequence: CDR1 SGHVS, CDR2 FNYEAQ. In nucleotides, the CDR3 is TGTGCCAGCAACTACAGGGGGCTTAAAGAGACCCAGTACTTC. Its translation: CASNYRGLKETQYF.

The chain links TRBV10-2 to TRBJ1-3; no definite D call. Germline loops: CDR1 WSHSY, CDR2 SAAADI. The CDR3 is 18 residues long. The ends were cut back, 5 bases at V and 6 bases at J, with 26 bases in the middle. DNA for the CDR3: TGCGCCAGCAGTTACTTTCTATACGGGGTTAGCTCTTTAAACACCATATATTTT. Translated, it gives CASSYFLYGVSSLNTIYF.